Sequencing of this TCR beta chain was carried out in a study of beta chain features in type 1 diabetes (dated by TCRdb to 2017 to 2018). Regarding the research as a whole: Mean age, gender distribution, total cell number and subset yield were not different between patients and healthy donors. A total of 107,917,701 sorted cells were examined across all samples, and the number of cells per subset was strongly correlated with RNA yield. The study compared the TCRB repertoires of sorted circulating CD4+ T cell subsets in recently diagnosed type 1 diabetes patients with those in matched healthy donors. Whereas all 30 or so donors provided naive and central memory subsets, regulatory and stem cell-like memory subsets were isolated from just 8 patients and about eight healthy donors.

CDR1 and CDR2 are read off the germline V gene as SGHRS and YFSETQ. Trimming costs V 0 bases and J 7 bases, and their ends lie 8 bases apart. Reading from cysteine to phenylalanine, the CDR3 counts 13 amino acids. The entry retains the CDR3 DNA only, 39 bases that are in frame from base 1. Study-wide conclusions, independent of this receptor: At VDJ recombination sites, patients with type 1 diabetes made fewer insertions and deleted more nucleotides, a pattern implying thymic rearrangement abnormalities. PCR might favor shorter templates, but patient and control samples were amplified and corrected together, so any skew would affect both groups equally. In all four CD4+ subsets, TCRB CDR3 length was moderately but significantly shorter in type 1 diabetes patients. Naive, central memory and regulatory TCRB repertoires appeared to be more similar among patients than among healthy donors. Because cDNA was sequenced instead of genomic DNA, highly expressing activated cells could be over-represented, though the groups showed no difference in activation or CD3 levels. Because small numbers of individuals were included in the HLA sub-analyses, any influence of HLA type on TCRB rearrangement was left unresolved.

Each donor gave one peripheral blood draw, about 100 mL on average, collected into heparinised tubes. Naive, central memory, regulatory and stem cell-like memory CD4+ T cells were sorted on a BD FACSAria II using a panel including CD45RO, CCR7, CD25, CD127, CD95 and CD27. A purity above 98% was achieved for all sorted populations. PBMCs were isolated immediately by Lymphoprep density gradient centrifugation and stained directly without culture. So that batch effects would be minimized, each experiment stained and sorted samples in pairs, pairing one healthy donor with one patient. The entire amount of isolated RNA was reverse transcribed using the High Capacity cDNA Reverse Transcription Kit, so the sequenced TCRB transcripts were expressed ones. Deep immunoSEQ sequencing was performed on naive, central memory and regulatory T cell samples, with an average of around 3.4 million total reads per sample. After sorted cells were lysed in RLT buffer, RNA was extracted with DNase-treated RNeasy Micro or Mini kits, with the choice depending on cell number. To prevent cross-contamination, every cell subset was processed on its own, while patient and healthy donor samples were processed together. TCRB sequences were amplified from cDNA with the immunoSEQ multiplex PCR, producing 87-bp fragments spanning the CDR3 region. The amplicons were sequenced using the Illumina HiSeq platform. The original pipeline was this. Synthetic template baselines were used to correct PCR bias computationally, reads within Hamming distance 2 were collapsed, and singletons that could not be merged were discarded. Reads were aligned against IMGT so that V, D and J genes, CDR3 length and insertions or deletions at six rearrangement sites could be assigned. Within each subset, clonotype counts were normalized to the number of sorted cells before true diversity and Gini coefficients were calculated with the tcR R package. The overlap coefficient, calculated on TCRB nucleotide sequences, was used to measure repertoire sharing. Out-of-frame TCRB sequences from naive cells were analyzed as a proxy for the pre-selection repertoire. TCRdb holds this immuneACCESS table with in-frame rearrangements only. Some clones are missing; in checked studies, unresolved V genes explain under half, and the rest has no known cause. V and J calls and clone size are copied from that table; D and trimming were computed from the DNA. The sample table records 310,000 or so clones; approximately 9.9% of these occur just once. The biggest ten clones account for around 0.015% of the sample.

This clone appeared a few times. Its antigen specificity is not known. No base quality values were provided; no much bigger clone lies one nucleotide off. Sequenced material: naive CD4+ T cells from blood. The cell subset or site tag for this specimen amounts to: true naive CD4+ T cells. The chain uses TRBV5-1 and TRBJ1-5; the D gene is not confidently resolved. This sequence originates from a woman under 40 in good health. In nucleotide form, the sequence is TGCGCCAGCAGCTTGGCTGGCCGACAGCCCCAGCATTTT. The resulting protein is CASSLAGRQPQHF.